Listed below are T cell receptor beta chains from one sample, sequenced in a study of molecular identifiers for immune sequencing clone quantification. One entry per CDR3 protein, called by TCRdb with MiXCR from the PCR reads. The table shows approximately 590,000 distinct CDR3 sequences, with less than 30% occurring only once. What was sequenced was naive CD8+ T cells from blood, with Jurkat cell RNA spiked in. The receptors originated from a human donor in good health. Some libraries in this study had Jurkat cell RNA spiked in. The CDR3 runs from the conserved cysteine through the conserved F or W. The D gene is left open where the match is weak. Only some rows state a clone size, as once, few, many or a class for expanded clones.

D gene	V gene	clone size	J gene	CDR3 length	CDR3 protein	CDR3 DNA
NA	TRBV6-2/TRBV6-3	many	TRBJ1-1	14	CASSYTGRRTEAFF	TGTGCCAGCAGTTACACAGGGCGGCGGACTGAAGCTTTCTTT
NA	TRBV7-9	many	TRBJ2-2	12	CAHSPNTGELFF	TGTGCGCACTCTCCGAACACCGGGGAGCTGTTTTTT
NA	TRBV5-5	few	TRBJ1-2	14	CASSPEDRFYGYTF	TGTGCCAGCAGCCCTGAGGACAGATTCTATGGCTACACCTTC
NA	TRBV5-4	many	TRBJ2-7	14	CASSLMGGSVAQYF	TGTGCCAGCAGCTTGATGGGCGGGTCGGTGGCGCAGTACTTC
NA	TRBV25-1	NA	TRBJ1-1	15	CASSGGSLKPAEAFF	TGTGCCAGCAGTGGGGGGTCCCTTAAGCCCGCTGAAGCTTTCTTT
NA	TRBV20-1	few	TRBJ1-1	13	CSALDLSHTEAFF	TGCAGTGCTCTCGACCTGTCTCACACTGAAGCTTTCTTT
TRBD2	TRBV6-2/TRBV6-3	many	TRBJ2-2	13	CATRLAATGELFF	TGTGCCACACGACTAGCTGCCACCGGGGAGCTGTTTTTT
NA	TRBV21-1	NA	TRBJ2-3	15	CASSRTSGSTDTHYF	TGTGCCAGCAGCAGGACTAGCGGGAGCACAGATACGCATTATTTT
NA	TRBV9	once	TRBJ2-5	15	CAGSVDGEYQETQYF	TGTGCCGGCAGCGTAGATGGGGAGTACCAAGAGACCCAGTACTTC
NA	TRBV6-5	NA	TRBJ1-6	13	CASFSGSGSPLHF	TGTGCCAGCTTCTCTGGAAGCGGTTCACCCCTCCACTTT
TRBD2	TRBV12-3/TRBV12-4	many	TRBJ2-7	18	CASSLWGTSGSLAAEQYF	TGTGCCAGCAGTTTATGGGGGACTAGCGGGAGCCTTGCGGCCGAGCAGTACTTC
NA	TRBV20-1	NA	TRBJ1-2	20	CSATTSYKGDYTKGFYGYTF	TGCAGCGCTACGACCAGTTACAAGGGGGATTACACCAAGGGTTTCTATGGCTACACCTTC
NA	TRBV11-2	many	TRBJ2-3	14	CASSFLGALDTQYF	TGTGCCAGCAGCTTCCTGGGGGCCTTAGATACGCAGTATTTT
TRBD1	TRBV6-5	many	TRBJ2-5	13	CASRQGSGLTQYF	TGTGCCAGCAGACAGGGGAGCGGATTGACCCAGTACTTC
NA	TRBV9	few	TRBJ2-5	15	CASSLEGSNRETQYF	TGTGCCAGCAGTTTAGAGGGATCGAATAGGGAGACCCAGTACTTC
NA	TRBV6-2/TRBV6-3	NA	TRBJ2-3	17	CASSYSGGARFTDTQYF	TGTGCCAGCAGTTACTCTGGGGGGGCACGCTTCACAGATACGCAGTATTTT
NA	TRBV7-9	NA	TRBJ2-5	13	CASRLDSGQTQYF	TGTGCCAGCAGATTGGACAGTGGGCAGACCCAGTACTTC
NA	TRBV28	many	TRBJ2-3	16	CASAARGPTGTDTQYF	TGTGCCAGCGCGGCCAGGGGTCCCACTGGCACAGATACGCAGTATTTT
NA	TRBV27	NA	TRBJ2-7	14	CASSLIDGTYEQYF	TGTGCCAGCAGTTTAATCGACGGTACCTACGAGCAGTACTTC
NA	TRBV12-3/TRBV12-4	many	TRBJ1-2	16	CASSSTGAFFNYGYTF	TGTGCCAGCAGTTCGACAGGCGCCTTCTTTAACTATGGCTACACCTTC
NA	TRBV7-9	NA	TRBJ2-2	15	CASSLAQGNTGELFF	TGTGCCAGCAGCTTAGCGCAGGGTAACACCGGGGAGCTGTTTTTT
NA	TRBV4-3	many	TRBJ2-7	15	CASSQDKTAFYEQYF	TGCGCCAGCAGCCAAGATAAGACTGCCTTCTACGAGCAGTACTTC
NA	TRBV28	many	TRBJ2-5	14	CASSFPGNGETQYF	TGTGCCAGCAGTTTCCCAGGGAACGGGGAGACCCAGTACTTC
TRBD2	TRBV7-9	NA	TRBJ2-5	18	CASSHPLSAGMDQETQYF	TGTGCCAGCAGCCATCCCCTATCAGCGGGGATGGATCAAGAGACCCAGTACTTC
NA	TRBV6-2/TRBV6-3	many	TRBJ2-7	12	CASSHLRFEQYF	TGTGCCAGCAGTCACCTCCGGTTCGAGCAGTACTTC
TRBD2	TRBV6-2/TRBV6-3	NA	TRBJ2-1	14	CASTSGGAYNEQFF	TGTGCCAGCACGTCCGGGGGGGCCTACAATGAGCAGTTCTTC
NA	TRBV4-3	many	TRBJ2-3	16	CASSQERQTSTDTQYF	TGCGCCAGCAGCCAAGAGAGACAGACTAGCACAGATACGCAGTATTTT
TRBD2	TRBV6-1	NA	TRBJ2-1	20	CASRGHHGPQLAATYNEQFF	TGTGCCAGCAGGGGGCATCATGGCCCCCAACTAGCGGCCACCTACAATGAGCAGTTCTTC
NA	TRBV14	few	TRBJ1-1	13	CASTTGMNTEAFF	TGTGCCAGCACCACAGGGATGAACACTGAAGCTTTCTTT
TRBD2	TRBV9	few	TRBJ2-7	14	CASSGTSGRHEQYF	TGTGCCAGCAGCGGAACTAGCGGGAGACACGAGCAGTACTTC
NA	TRBV27	once	TRBJ1-1	14	CASSLFSVNTEASF	TGTGCCAGCAGTTTATTTTCTGTGAACACTGAAGCTTCCTTT
TRBD2	TRBV6-2/TRBV6-3	many	TRBJ2-3	14	CASSSGGATDTQYF	TGTGCCAGCTCCAGCGGGGGGGCCACAGATACGCAGTATTTT
NA	TRBV19	NA	TRBJ2-3	16	CASSSPGRGLVDTQYF	TGTGCCAGTAGTAGTCCAGGGCGGGGGCTCGTTGATACGCAGTATTTT
TRBD2	TRBV4-1	few	TRBJ2-7	14	CASSQERGAWEQYF	TGCGCCAGCAGCCAAGAGCGGGGGGCTTGGGAGCAGTACTTC
NA	TRBV10-2	NA	TRBJ1-2	15	CASSTASGGPNGYTF	TGCGCCAGCAGTACAGCCTCCGGGGGCCCCAACGGCTACACCTTC
NA	TRBV7-9	many	TRBJ1-1	11	CASSPSEDAFF	TGTGCCAGCAGCCCTTCGGAGGATGCTTTCTTT
TRBD2	TRBV5-3	few	TRBJ2-5	15	CASSLDGGYQDTQYF	TGTGCCAGCTCTCTCGACGGGGGGTACCAAGACACCCAGTACTTT
TRBD1	TRBV19	many	TRBJ1-1	19	CASSIDNGDSHHGVPEAFF	TGTGCCAGTAGTATAGATAATGGGGACAGCCATCACGGCGTCCCTGAAGCTTTCTTT
TRBD2	TRBV25-1	few	TRBJ2-1	14	CASSASGSFYEQFF	TGTGCCAGCAGTGCAAGCGGGAGTTTCTATGAGCAGTTCTTC
NA	TRBV19	once	TRBJ2-1	17	CASSIEGGPHPHNEQFF	TGTGCCAGTAGTATAGAAGGAGGCCCGCACCCCCACAATGAGCAGTTCTTC
NA	TRBV2	NA	TRBJ2-3	15	CASGGDTLSTDTQYF	TGTGCCAGCGGGGGAGATACCCTTAGCACAGATACGCAGTATTTT
NA	TRBV20-1	many	TRBJ2-7	11	CSVQETYEQYF	TGCAGTGTTCAGGAGACGTACGAGCAGTACTTC
NA	TRBV12-3/TRBV12-4	NA	TRBJ1-4	15	CASSFVGLNDEKLFF	TGTGCCAGCAGTTTCGTGGGATTGAACGATGAAAAACTGTTTTTT
TRBD1	TRBV6-5	NA	TRBJ2-1	17	CASSPIAPWTGINEQFF	TGTGCCAGCAGTCCTATCGCCCCTTGGACAGGGATCAATGAGCAGTTCTTC
NA	TRBV2	many	TRBJ2-3	13	CASIQGPPDTQYF	TGTGCCAGCATCCAAGGTCCCCCAGATACGCAGTATTTT
TRBD1	TRBV6-2/TRBV6-3	NA	TRBJ2-1	15	CASGPRTGGWNEQFF	TGTGCCAGCGGCCCCAGGACAGGGGGCTGGAATGAGCAGTTCTTC
NA	TRBV7-9	many	TRBJ2-3	15	CASSLGYGSTDTQYF	TGTGCCAGCAGCCTCGGATACGGTAGCACAGATACGCAGTATTTT
NA	TRBV4-3	NA	TRBJ2-7	14	CASSQDGAGYEQYF	TGCGCCAGCAGCCAAGATGGGGCCGGATACGAGCAGTACTTC
TRBD2	TRBV19	NA	TRBJ2-2	18	CASSIELAGGRFTGELFF	TGTGCCAGTAGTATAGAACTAGCGGGGGGGCGTTTTACCGGGGAGCTGTTTTTT
NA	TRBV2	few	TRBJ2-7	14	CASSEALRVYEQYF	TGTGCCAGCAGTGAAGCGCTCAGGGTCTACGAGCAGTACTTC
NA	TRBV2	NA	TRBJ2-2	13	CASSHQTPRELFF	TGTGCCAGCAGTCACCAGACACCGCGGGAGCTGTTTTTT
TRBD1	TRBV7-9	NA	TRBJ2-2	16	CVSSLAGTVNTGELFF	TGTGTCAGCAGCTTAGCCGGGACAGTTAACACCGGGGAGCTGTTTTTT
TRBD1	TRBV5-1	many	TRBJ1-2	16	CASSLGFRDSNYGYTF	TGCGCCAGCAGCTTGGGGTTCCGGGACAGCAATTATGGCTACACCTTC